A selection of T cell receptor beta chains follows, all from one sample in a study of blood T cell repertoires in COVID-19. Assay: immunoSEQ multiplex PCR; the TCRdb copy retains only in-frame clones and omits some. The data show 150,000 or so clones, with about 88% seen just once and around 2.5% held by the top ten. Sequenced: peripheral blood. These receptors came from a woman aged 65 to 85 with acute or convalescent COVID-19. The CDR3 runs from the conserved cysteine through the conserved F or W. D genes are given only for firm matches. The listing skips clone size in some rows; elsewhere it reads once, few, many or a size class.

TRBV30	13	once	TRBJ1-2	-	TGTGCCTGCAATTACAGGGTAGACAATGGCTACACCTTC	CACNYRVDNGYTF
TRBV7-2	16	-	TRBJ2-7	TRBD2	TGTGCCAGCAGCCCTTTAGCGGGGGTTATCTCCTACGAGCAGTACTTC	CASSPLAGVISYEQYF
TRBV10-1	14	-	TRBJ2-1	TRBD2	TGCGCCAGCAGTTCTAGCGGGGGGCTCAATGAGCAGTTCTTC	CASSSSGGLNEQFF
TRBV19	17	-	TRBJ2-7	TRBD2	TGTGCCAGTACCCCCGGCGGACTAGCGGGGGATTCCTACGAGCAGTACTTC	CASTPGGLAGDSYEQYF
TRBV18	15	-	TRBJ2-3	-	TGTGCCAGCTCACCTCAGCAGGGAAGCACAGATACGCAGTATTTT	CASSPQQGSTDTQYF
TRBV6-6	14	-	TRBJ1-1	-	TGTGCCAGCAGTTACCCACAGGGAAACACTGAAGCTTTCTTT	CASSYPQGNTEAFF
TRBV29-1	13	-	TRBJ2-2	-	TGCAGCGTGAGATGGGGGGTGGCCGGGGAGCTGTTTTTT	CSVRWGVAGELFF
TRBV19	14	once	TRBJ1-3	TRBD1	TGTGCCAGTAGTATAAGACAGGGAGGAAACACCATATATTTT	CASSIRQGGNTIYF
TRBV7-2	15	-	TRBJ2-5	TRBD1	TGTGCCAGCAGCTTGGACAGGGGGAATTCAGAGACCCAGTACTTC	CASSLDRGNSETQYF
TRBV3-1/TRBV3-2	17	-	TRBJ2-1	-	TGTGCCAGCAGCCAAGATGGGCGGGTGGCGGACTACAATGAGCAGTTCTTC	CASSQDGRVADYNEQFF
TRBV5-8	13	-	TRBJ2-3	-	TGTGCCAGCAGCTTTGGGCGCACAGATACGCAGTATTTT	CASSFGRTDTQYF
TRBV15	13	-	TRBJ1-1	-	TGTGCCACCAGCGGAAACCTAGTACGTGAAGCTTTCTTT	CATSGNLVREAFF
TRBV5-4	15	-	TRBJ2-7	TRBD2	TGTGCCAGCAGCTACGGACTAGCGGAGCGCTACGAGCAGTACTTC	CASSYGLAERYEQYF
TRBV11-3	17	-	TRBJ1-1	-	TGTGCCAGCAGCTTAGCAACCGGGGGACGAATGAACACTGAAGCTTTCTTT	CASSLATGGRMNTEAFF
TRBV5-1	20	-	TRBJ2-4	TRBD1	TGCGCCAGCAGCTTGTTACGGGACAGGGACCCCATACTAGCCAAAAACATTCAGTACTTC	CASSLLRDRDPILAKNIQYF
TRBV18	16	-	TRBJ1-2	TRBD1	TGTGCCAGCTCACCACCCGGTGGCAGGGGGTACTATGGCTACACCTTC	CASSPPGGRGYYGYTF
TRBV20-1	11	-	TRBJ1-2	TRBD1	TGCAGTGCAACCGGGACAGTTGGCTACACCTTC	CSATGTVGYTF
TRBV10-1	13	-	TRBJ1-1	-	TGCGCCAGCAGCCAGGGGTTGGGCACTGAAGCTTTCTTT	CASSQGLGTEAFF
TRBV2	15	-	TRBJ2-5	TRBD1	TGTGCCAGCAGCCGAGGACAGGCCCAACAAGAGACCCAGTACTTC	CASSRGQAQQETQYF
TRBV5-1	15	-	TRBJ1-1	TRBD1	TGCGCCAGCAGCGCCCGACAGGGGCAGAACACTGAAGCTTTCTTT	CASSARQGQNTEAFF
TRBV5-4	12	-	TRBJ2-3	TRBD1	TGTGCCAGCAGCCAGGGGGAAGATACGCAGTATTTT	CASSQGEDTQYF
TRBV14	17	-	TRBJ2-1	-	TGTGCCAGCAGCCAACCACGGGTTACAGGGTCTTACAATGAGCAGTTCTTC	CASSQPRVTGSYNEQFF
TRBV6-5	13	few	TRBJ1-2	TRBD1	TGTGCCAGCAGTTACTCTGGAGCAGGGGGCAATACCTTC	CASSYSGAGGNTF
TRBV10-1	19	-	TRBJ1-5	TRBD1	TGCGCCAGCAGGGGACAGGGTCGATCCATTTCTAATAGCAATCAGCCCCAGCATTTT	CASRGQGRSISNSNQPQHF
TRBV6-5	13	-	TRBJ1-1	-	TGTGCCAGCAGTTGGGCCACTAACACTGAAGCTTTCTTT	CASSWATNTEAFF
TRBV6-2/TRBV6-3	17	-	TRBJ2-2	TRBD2	TGTGCCAGCAGCCGCCGGACTAGCCCTTTGAACACCGGGGAGCTGTTTTTT	CASSRRTSPLNTGELFF
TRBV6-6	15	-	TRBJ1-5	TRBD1	TGTGCCAGCAGTCTAACAGGGGAACGGAATCAGCCCCAGCATTTT	CASSLTGERNQPQHF
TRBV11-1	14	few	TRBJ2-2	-	TGTGCCAGCAGCCTACAGGGCCACACCGGGGAGCTGTTTTTT	CASSLQGHTGELFF
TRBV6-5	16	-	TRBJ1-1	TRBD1	TGTGCCAGCAGTTACAAGGCAGGGGGCGCGAACACTGAAGCTTTCTTT	CASSYKAGGANTEAFF
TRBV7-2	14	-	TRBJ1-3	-	TGTGCCAGCAGCTTTTTGGGGGGTGGAAACACCATATATTTT	CASSFLGGGNTIYF
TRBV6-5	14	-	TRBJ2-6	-	TGTGCCAGCAGTCGACAGGCTGGGGCCAACGTCCTGACTTTC	CASSRQAGANVLTF
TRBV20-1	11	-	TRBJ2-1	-	TGCAGTGGGAAGGGGCACAATGAGCAGTTCTTC	CSGKGHNEQFF
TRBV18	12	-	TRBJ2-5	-	TGTGCCAGCTCCCTGAGAGGTGAGACCCAGTACTTC	CASSLRGETQYF
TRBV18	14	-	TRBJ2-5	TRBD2	TGTGCCAGCTCACCCGCCGGGACTAGTGAGACCCAGTACTTC	CASSPAGTSETQYF
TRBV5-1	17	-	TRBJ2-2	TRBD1	TGCGCCAGCAGCGGTACAGGGGGTCGGGGGAACACCGGGGAGCTGTTTTTT	CASSGTGGRGNTGELFF
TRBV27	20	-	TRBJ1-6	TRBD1	TGTGCCAGCAGTCCGCACCGGGACAGGGTCGTAAGCTCCTATAATTCACCCCTCCACTTT	CASSPHRDRVVSSYNSPLHF
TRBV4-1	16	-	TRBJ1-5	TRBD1	TGCGCCAGCAGCCAAGCCCTAGGACAGGGGAGTCAGCCCCAGCATTTT	CASSQALGQGSQPQHF
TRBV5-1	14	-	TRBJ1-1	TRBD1	TGCGCCAGCAGCTTGAGGACAGGGCTCACTGAAGCTTTCTTT	CASSLRTGLTEAFF
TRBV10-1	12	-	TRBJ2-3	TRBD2	TGCGCCAGCAGGGCCCCGGGGGGTGCGCAGTATTTT	CASRAPGGAQYF
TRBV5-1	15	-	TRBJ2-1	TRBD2	TGCGCCAGCAGCTTGGTACTAGCGGGGGACAATGAGCAGTTCTTC	CASSLVLAGDNEQFF
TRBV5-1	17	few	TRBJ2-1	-	TGCGCCAGCAGCTTGAGGGGGGGCTCTAGCTCCTACAATGAGCAGTTCTTC	CASSLRGGSSSYNEQFF